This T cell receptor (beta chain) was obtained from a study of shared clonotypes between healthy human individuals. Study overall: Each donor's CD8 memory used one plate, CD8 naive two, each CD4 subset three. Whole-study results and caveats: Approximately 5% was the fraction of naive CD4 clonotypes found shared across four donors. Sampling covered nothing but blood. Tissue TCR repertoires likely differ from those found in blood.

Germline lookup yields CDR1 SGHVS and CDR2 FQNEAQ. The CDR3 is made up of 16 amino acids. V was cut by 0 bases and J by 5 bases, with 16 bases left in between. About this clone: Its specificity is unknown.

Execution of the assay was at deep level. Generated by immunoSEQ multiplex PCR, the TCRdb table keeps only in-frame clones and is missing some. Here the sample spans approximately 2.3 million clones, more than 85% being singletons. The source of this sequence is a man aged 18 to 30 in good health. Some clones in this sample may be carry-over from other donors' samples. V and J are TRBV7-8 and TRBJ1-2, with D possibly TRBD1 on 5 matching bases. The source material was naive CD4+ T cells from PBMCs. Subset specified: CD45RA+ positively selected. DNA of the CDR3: TGTGCCAGCAGCTTAGCGCTGGCAGGGTCCCTTTATGGCTACACCTTC. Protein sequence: CASSLALAGSLYGYTF.